One sample yielded the 13 T cell receptor beta chains listed below, sequenced in a study of blood T cell repertoires in COVID-19. Libraries were prepared by immunoSEQ multiplex PCR; TCRdb keeps only in-frame clonotypes and omits some of them. The table lists around 340,000 clones, about 88% of them singletons, with 0.85% to 1.3% in the top ten. The specimen sequenced was PBMCs or T cells enriched from blood (not recorded which). The source is a woman in her twenties or thirties who had been exposed to COVID-19.

This chain links TRBV19 with TRBJ2-3; 9 nucleotides align to TRBD2. Per germline, CDR1 LNHDA and CDR2 SQIVND (reference sequence). The ends lost 4 bases at V and 1 base at J; junction bases unmatched: 3. This CDR3 has 15 amino acids. CDR3 DNA: TGTGCCAGTAGTAGGCGGGAGGGGGGCACAGATACGCAGTATTTT. The encoded protein is CASSRREGGTDTQYF.

The J gene is TRBJ1-6, the V gene TRBV5-1; 7 bases line up with TRBD1. There are 16 residues in the CDR3. Germline CDR1 SGHRS, CDR2 YFSETQ. With 4 bases clipped from V and 6 bases from J, the junction kept 10 bases outside the gene matches. The CDR3 region has the DNA TGCGCCAGCAGCCACGGACAGGCCCGCGCTAATTCACCCCTCCACTTT. Protein product: CASSHGQARANSPLHF.

The genes are TRBV27 and TRBJ1-5; 8 bases match TRBD1. V lost 0 bases, J lost 8 bases, and 12 bases stayed unmatched. This CDR3 spans 17 amino acids. Germline CDR1 and CDR2: MNHEY and SMNVEV (reference sequence). As DNA, the CDR3 is TGTGCCAGCAGTTTATCCAACCAGGGGGCAGGGCTAGAGCCCCAGCATTTT. This gives the protein CASSLSNQGAGLEPQHF.

The gene calls are TRBV18 and TRBJ1-1, with no clear D. Germline CDR1 KGHSH, CDR2 LQKENI. V lost 1 base and J 1 base, leaving 7 bases between the germline ends. The CDR3 is made up of 14 amino acids. DNA of the CDR3: TGTGCCAGCTCACCACAGAGGGAGAACACTGAAGCTTTCTTT. Its protein product is CASSPQRENTEAFF.

The chain links TRBV5-1 to TRBJ2-1, with D tentatively TRBD1 (6 bases). V lost 5 bases to trimming and J lost 6 bases, with 12 bases between them. CDR3 length: 13 amino acids. Per germline, CDR1 SGHRS and CDR2 YFSETQ. The CDR3 bases are TGCGCCAGCAGTTCCGGGACATTCAATGAGCAGTTCTTC. This encodes CASSSGTFNEQFF.

This chain joins TRBV3-1 (or the pseudogene TRBV3-2) and TRBJ2-3, with TRBD2 identical over 7 bases. V shed 4 bases, J shed 4 bases, and the junction held 5 bases outside the gene matches. The CDR3 extends over 14 amino acids. The germline V gene encodes CDR1 LGHDT and CDR2 YNNKEL (reference sequence). CDR3 coding DNA: TGTGCCAGCAGCCCACGCGGGGGTCCAGATACGCAGTATTTT. Translating gives CASSPRGGPDTQYF.

The chain is built from TRBV14 and TRBJ2-5, with D uncertain. This CDR3 region has 14 residues. Germline CDR1 is SGHDN and CDR2 is FVKESK. Trimming took off 0 bases at V and 4 bases at J, with 9 bases between the two ends. The CDR3 reads CASSQDSPRETQYF. CDR3 sequence (DNA): TGTGCCAGCAGCCAAGACTCCCCGAGAGAGACCCAGTACTTC.

V and J are TRBV6-1 and TRBJ2-7; 10 bases match TRBD2. Trimming cost V 3 bases and J 4 bases; bases outside gene matches: 18. The V gene's germline CDR1 is MNHNS and CDR2 SASEGT. The CDR3 is made up of 19 amino acids. CDR3 region: CASSDLGGGPSGSMYEQYF. CDR3 DNA sequence: TGTGCCAGCAGTGACCTCGGAGGGGGGCCTAGCGGGAGTATGTACGAGCAGTACTTC.

The chain uses TRBV23-1 and TRBJ1-3; TRBD1 matches at 8 bases. Being an ORF, TRBV23-1 has a function that is uncertain. The V gene end was trimmed by 5 bases and the J gene end by 0 bases; junction bases not matched to a gene: 9. This CDR3 contains 17 residues. As DNA, the CDR3 is TGCGCCAGCAGTGAACTACCGGGACAGGTCTCTGGAAACACCATATATTTT. Encoded protein: CASSELPGQVSGNTIYF.

This chain's CDR3 is CASSRAIAKNIQYF. CDR3 DNA sequence: TGTGCCAGCAGCCGCGCGATAGCCAAAAACATTCAGTACTTC. The V gene is TRBV3-1 (or the pseudogene TRBV3-2), the J gene TRBJ2-4; D is unclear. Per the germline V gene, CDR1 is LGHDT and CDR2 is YNNKEL (reference sequence). The V end lost 4 bases, the J end lost 0 bases, and 7 bases lay between the germline ends. CDR3 size: 14 residues.

The chain recombines TRBV10-3 with TRBJ2-1, with TRBD2 identical over 7 bases. Germline trimming cut 6 bases from V and 2 bases from J; bases unmatched to any gene: 4. The CDR3 is 14 residues long. Germline V gene data show CDR1 as ENHRY and CDR2 as SYGVKD. The CDR3 bases are TGTGCCATCAGAGGAGCGGGGACCTACAATGAGCAGTTCTTC. Its protein is CAIRGAGTYNEQFF.

V is TRBV19 and J is TRBJ2-6, with D maybe TRBD1 (5 bases). This CDR3 has 16 residues. Germline V lookup: CDR1 LNHDA, CDR2 SQIVND (reference sequence). Trimming stripped 4 bases from V and 4 bases from J, with 14 bases between. The CDR3 loop is CASSRDAGSGANVLTF. The DNA of the CDR3 is TGTGCCAGTAGTAGAGACGCAGGGTCCGGGGCCAACGTCCTGACTTTC.

This clone was observed once. The chain uses TRBV13 and TRBJ2-5; 7 positions match TRBD1. CDR1 is PRHDT and CDR2 is FYEKMQ in the germline V gene (reference sequence). The V gene end was trimmed by 7 bases and the J gene end by 4 bases; junction bases not matched to a gene: 9. This CDR3 region has 14 residues. The CDR3: CASTPTGQGETQYF. The CDR3 DNA sequence: TGTGCCAGCACCCCGACAGGGCAAGGAGAGACCCAGTACTTC.